This passage covers 24 T cell receptor beta chains from one sample sequenced in a study of PD-1 blockade in classical Hodgkin lymphoma. The repertoire was sequenced with immunoSEQ multiplex PCR; TCRdb's copy has only in-frame clones and lacks some. The profile shows over 70,000 clones, about nine tenths of them singletons. Relapse after autologous stem cell transplantation occurred in every patient, and brentuximab vedotin exposure varied. This material consisted of peripheral blood mononuclear cells (PBMCs), taken at baseline. All receptors come from a human donor with classical Hodgkin lymphoma.

The J gene is TRBJ2-7, the V gene TRBV7-2; 10 positions match TRBD2. The CDR3 contains 17 residues. Per germline, CDR1 SGHTA and CDR2 FQGNSA. The J segment lost 0 bases and the V segment lost 1 base, leaving 6 bases of the junction unmatched. The CDR3 protein is CASSLEALAGVSYEQYF. CDR3 sequence (DNA): TGTGCCAGCAGCTTAGAGGCGCTAGCGGGGGTCTCCTACGAGCAGTACTTC.

DNA for the CDR3: TGTGCCAGCAGTGATGAGTGGAAGGGCGCGGGCTACACCTTC. It codes for CASSDEWKGAGYTF. The rearrangement joins TRBV6-1 to TRBJ1-2; D gene uncertain. V lost 3 bases, J lost 8 bases, and 16 bases lay in between. The CDR3 contains 14 residues. Germline values: CDR1 MNHNS, CDR2 SASEGT.

V is TRBV30 and J is TRBJ1-5, with TRBD1 identical over 10 bases. This CDR3 is 15 amino acids long. J gave up 4 bases and V 4 bases, and 7 bases lay outside the gene matches. Germline V gives CDR1 GTSNPN, CDR2 SVGIG (reference sequence). The CDR3 DNA sequence: TGTGCCTGGACTGGGGGACAGGGGAGGAATCAGCCCCAGCATTTT. Translating it yields CAWTGGQGRNQPQHF. The whole variable domain, remainder taken from reference TRBV30 and TRBJ1-5, is SQTIHQWPATLVQPVGSPLSLECTVEGTSNPNLYWYRQAAGRGLQLLFYSVGIGQISSEVPQNLSASRPQDRQFILSSKKLLLSDSGFYLCAWTGGQGRNQPQHFGDGTRLSIL.

V and J are TRBV7-9 and TRBJ2-1, with TRBD2 matching 10 bases. J lost 7 bases, V lost 3 bases, and 12 bases had no gene match. Germline CDR1 is SEHNR and CDR2 is FQNEAQ (reference sequence). The CDR3 has 17 residues. The CDR3 sequence: CASSFPPTSGKWNEQFF. The CDR3 DNA sequence: TGTGCCAGCAGCTTTCCGCCTACTAGCGGGAAATGGAATGAGCAGTTCTTC.

The chain recombines TRBV20-1 with TRBJ2-7; D may be TRBD1 (5 bases). V was shortened by 5 bases and J by 5 bases, with 10 bases between the two germline ends. Per the germline V gene, CDR1 is DFQATT and CDR2 is SNEGSKA (reference sequence). The CDR3 has 11 amino acids. The CDR3 region has the DNA TGCAGTGCTGCTCCAGGGAACGAGCAGTACTTC. This codes for CSAAPGNEQYF.

This clone was seen only a few times. One junction end disagrees with the germline gene, perhaps due to a read error. The chain uses TRBV27 and TRBJ2-7; 7 nucleotides align to TRBD2. Germline CDR1 reads MNHEY; CDR2 reads SMNVEV (reference sequence). This CDR3 spans 14 amino acids. In DNA form, the CDR3 reads TGTGCCAGCAGTTTATCTCGCGGCGGGAGCGGGCTATATTTC. Translation: CASSLSRGGSGLYF.

V is TRBV15 and J is TRBJ2-3; D unclear. Germline CDR1 and CDR2: LNHNV and YYDKDF (reference sequence). Trimming removed 0 bases at V and 1 base at J, with 5 bases between. The CDR3 consists of 14 residues. CDR3 protein: CATSRDPGTDTQYF. Written as DNA, the CDR3 is TGTGCCACCAGCAGAGATCCGGGCACAGATACGCAGTATTTT.

The rearrangement uses TRBV15 and TRBJ2-2; possibly TRBD2 for D (6 bases). The CDR3 has 16 residues. Germline V gene lookup returns CDR1 LNHNV and CDR2 YYDKDF (reference sequence). The germline V and J ends were trimmed by 0 bases and 1 base, with 9 bases remaining between them. In DNA form, the CDR3 reads TGTGCCACCAGCAGAGACCGGGGGAGGAACACCGGGGAGCTGTTTTTT. Translating gives CATSRDRGRNTGELFF.

The V gene is TRBV30, the J gene TRBJ1-2; 7 positions agree with TRBD1. Trimming took 2 bases from V and 7 from J; bases not matched to a gene: 13. This CDR3 region has 15 residues. Germline V gives CDR1 GTSNPN, CDR2 SVGIG (reference sequence). The chain's CDR3 is CAWSPPPGGSSGYTF. In DNA form, the CDR3 reads TGTGCCTGGAGTCCACCGCCAGGGGGGTCCTCTGGCTACACCTTC.

The rearrangement joins TRBV30 to TRBJ1-5, with D possibly TRBD1 on 5 matching bases. The germline gives CDR1 GTSNPN, CDR2 SVGIG (reference sequence). This CDR3 is built from 13 residues. V lost 0 bases to trimming and J lost 11 bases, with 14 bases between them. The CDR3 loop reads CAWSVAAGGAQHF. The DNA for the CDR3 is TGTGCCTGGAGTGTAGCTGCCGGAGGGGCCCAGCATTTT.

To note about this clone: The junction differs from germline at one of its ends, possibly a read error. The rearrangement joins TRBV7-7 to TRBJ1-5; D is perhaps TRBD1 (6 bases). From germline, CDR1 is SSHAT and CDR2 FNYEAQ (reference sequence). The CDR3 has 13 residues. CDR3 coding DNA: TGTGCTAGCAGCGCCGACAGGTTCCAGCCCCAGCATTTT. Encoded protein: CASSADRFQPQHF.

The chain combines TRBV7-9 with TRBJ2-1, with 10 bases identical to TRBD1. The V gene end was trimmed by 4 bases and the J gene end by 4 bases; junction bases not matched to a gene: 16. Germline loops: CDR1 SEHNR, CDR2 FQNEAQ (reference sequence). This CDR3 is 19 amino acids long. The CDR3: CASSSPVGTGAKVYNEQFF. DNA for the CDR3: TGTGCCAGCAGCTCGCCCGTGGGGACAGGGGCTAAGGTTTACAATGAGCAGTTCTTC. The full variable domain, completed using reference TRBV7-9 and TRBJ2-1, is DTGVSQNPRHKITKRGQNVTFRCDPISEHNRLYWYRQTLGQGPEFLTYFQNEAQLEKSRLLSDRFSAERPKGSFSTLEIQRTEQGDSAMYLCASSSPVGTGAKVYNEQFFGPGTRLTVL.

The chain carries TRBV7-2 and TRBJ2-7; possibly TRBD1 for D (6 bases). V lost 5 bases and J lost 1, with 12 bases in between. CDR1 and CDR2 (germline): SGHTA, FQGNSA. CDR3 size: 14 residues. CDR3 region: CASSPYTGSYEQYF. The CDR3 nucleotides read TGTGCCAGCAGCCCTTACACAGGGTCCTACGAGCAGTACTTC.

V and J are TRBV5-4 and TRBJ2-5; D may be TRBD1 (7 bases). Trimming removed 4 bases at V and 3 bases at J, with 10 bases between. CDR1 is SGHNT and CDR2 is YYREEE in the germline V gene (reference sequence). The CDR3 totals 13 residues. DNA for the CDR3: TGTGCCAGCAGCCGGGGGACAGAAGAGACCCAGTACTTC. Translating it yields CASSRGTEETQYF.

The chain couples TRBV11-2 to TRBJ1-5; TRBD1 matches at 7 bases. The V and J ends lost 5 bases and 6 bases, in that order; junction bases with no gene match: 10. CDR1 is SGHAT and CDR2 is FQNNGV in the germline V gene. CDR3 size: 15 residues. CDR3 bases: TGTGCCAGCAGCGACCTCAGGGGGGAGAGTCAGCCCCAGCATTTT. It is translated as CASSDLRGESQPQHF.

The rearrangement links TRBV28 to TRBJ2-2; D is unresolved. V lost 5 bases and J lost 2, with 12 bases in between. Germline V CDR1 and CDR2: MDHEN, SYDVKM. This CDR3 region has 15 residues. The CDR3 loop is CASSENTLNTGELFF. Written as DNA, the CDR3 is TGTGCCAGCAGTGAAAACACTCTTAACACCGGGGAGCTGTTTTTT.

This chain links TRBV19 with TRBJ1-5; D is undetermined. Trimming took 10 bases from V and 1 from J, leaving 14 bases between them. The CDR3 totals 14 residues. Germline CDR1 is LNHDA and CDR2 is SQIVND (reference sequence). This chain's CDR3 is CATSRGGSNQPQHF. CDR3 nucleotides: TGTGCCACCTCCCGGGGAGGGAGCAATCAGCCCCAGCATTTT.

The chain employs TRBV28 and TRBJ1-1; tentative D call: TRBD1 (5 bases). The CDR3 length is 13 residues. CDR1 and CDR2 (germline): MDHEN, SYDVKM. V was trimmed by 3 bases and J by 4 bases, leaving 9 bases between them. The CDR3 coding sequence is TGTGCCAGCAGTTTCCCCGGGGGCACTGAAGCTTTCTTT. It codes for CASSFPGGTEAFF.

The rearrangement links TRBV7-8 to TRBJ1-3, with D possibly matching TRBD1 (6 bases). Trimming stripped 5 bases from V and 1 base from J, with 9 bases between. Per the germline V gene, CDR1 is SGHVS and CDR2 is FQNEAQ. The CDR3 is 14 amino acids. This chain's CDR3 is CASSLTGSGNTIYF. DNA for the CDR3: TGTGCCAGCAGCCTCACAGGGTCTGGAAACACCATATATTTT.

This sequence joins TRBV10-2 and TRBJ2-2; D is ambiguous. Trimming shortened V by 7 bases and J by 5 bases, and 14 bases separated the two germline ends. This CDR3 spans 14 amino acids. Germline V gene lookup returns CDR1 WSHSY and CDR2 SAAADI. CDR3 sequence (DNA): TGCGCCAGCAAACCCGGAGTGGGGACCGGGGAGCTGTTTTTT. It yields the protein CASKPGVGTGELFF.

The chain employs TRBV12-5 and TRBJ1-1, with no clear D. Trimming removed 0 bases at V and 4 bases at J, with 6 bases between. Germline CDR1 reads LGHNT; CDR2 reads FRNRAP. The CDR3 is 13 amino acids. As DNA, the CDR3 is TGTGCTAGTGGTTTGGTGCTCCGCACTGAAGCTTTCTTT. Its translation is CASGLVLRTEAFF.

The J gene is TRBJ1-3, the V gene TRBV7-9; D remains unclear. Between the trimmed V and J ends, which lost 6 bases and 0 bases, there was a span of 18 bases. Per germline, CDR1 SEHNR and CDR2 FQNEAQ (reference sequence). This CDR3 has 17 residues. The CDR3 DNA is TGTGCCAGCAGAAGCCTGGACGGCCGCGTCTCTGGAAACACCATATATTTT. The encoded protein is CASRSLDGRVSGNTIYF. Together with reference TRBV7-9 and TRBJ1-3, the CDR3 gives the full variable domain: DTGVSQNPRHKITKRGQNVTFRCDPISEHNRLYWYRQTLGQGPEFLTYFQNEAQLEKSRLLSDRFSAERPKGSFSTLEIQRTEQGDSAMYLCASRSLDGRVSGNTIYFGEGSWLTVV.

The J gene is TRBJ2-7, the V gene TRBV28; TRBD1 agrees at 10 bases. The trim removed 4 bases at V and 3 bases at J, leaving 9 bases unmatched. Germline CDR1 reads MDHEN; CDR2 reads SYDVKM. This CDR3 spans 16 amino acids. CDR3 DNA: TGTGCCAGCAGTTCACGGACAGGGGGGACCCTCTACGAGCAGTACTTC. This gives the protein CASSSRTGGTLYEQYF. Together with reference TRBV28 and TRBJ2-7, the CDR3 gives the full variable domain: DVKVTQSSRYLVKRTGEKVFLECVQDMDHENMFWYRQDPGLGLRLIYFSYDVKMKEKGDIPEGYSVSREKKERFSLILESASTNQTSMYLCASSSRTGGTLYEQYFGPGTRLTVT.

The chain carries TRBV7-9 and TRBJ2-1; 11 nucleotides line up with TRBD2. From germline, CDR1 is SEHNR and CDR2 FQNEAQ (reference sequence). The CDR3 loop spans 19 amino acids. The ends lost 2 bases at V and 1 base at J; junction bases unmatched: 10. In DNA form, the CDR3 reads TGTGCCAGCAGCTTAACCGGGACTAGCGGTCTACGGTCCTACAATGAGCAGTTCTTC. This encodes CASSLTGTSGLRSYNEQFF.